These T cell receptor beta chains were read from a single sample in a study of blood T cell repertoires in COVID-19. The data were produced by immunoSEQ multiplex PCR, yet TCRdb's version contains in-frame clones alone and is incomplete. Here the sample spans around 77,000 clones, 75% to 90% being singletons. What was sequenced was peripheral blood. The receptors originated from a man older than 75 with acute or convalescent COVID-19. Each CDR3 is given with its conserved first and last residue.

>TRBV10-3|TRBJ2-2
CAISGKAGDKFPNTGELFF
>TRBV3-1/TRBV3-2|TRBJ1-6
CASSQSDSPLHF
>TRBV6-4|TRBJ1-2
CASTRDRGTGYGYTF
>TRBV5-4|TRBJ2-2
CASSLGQNTGELFF
>TRBV7-3|TRBJ2-3
CASSAGQVTDTQYF
>TRBV5-1|TRBJ2-1
CASSFPGRADYNEQFF
>TRBV4-1|TRBJ1-1
CASTAGGTVEAFF
>TRBV28|TRBJ2-3
CASSLLGGGLAGAVDTQYF
>TRBV7-8|TRBJ1-1
CASSLPTGANTEAFF
>TRBV7-2|TRBJ2-2
CASSFRGQGILSGELFF
>TRBV6-5|TRBJ2-7
CASMGTGLSYEQYF
>TRBV2|TRBJ1-2
CASSPDRASYGYTF
>TRBV28|TRBJ2-7
CASSLGQGGEQYF
>TRBV24-1|TRBJ2-3
CATSPDRTSTDTQYF
>TRBV13|TRBJ2-1
CASSLLAGGPPYNEQFF
>TRBV19|TRBJ1-3
CASSLITSSGNTIYF
>TRBV28|TRBJ2-7
CASSFGDTYEQYF
>TRBV5-4|TRBJ1-5
CASSLGGSNQPQHF
>TRBV5-4|TRBJ2-7
CASSLPTGYHHEQYF
>TRBV5-4|TRBJ1-1
CASSVGTANTEAFF
>TRBV27|TRBJ1-1
CASSKEGLRNTEAFF
>TRBV3-1/TRBV3-2|TRBJ2-1
CASSHLATLSYNEQFF
>TRBV28|TRBJ1-2
CASTTGQELYGYTF
>TRBV14|TRBJ1-1
CASSQIRENTEAFF
>TRBV14|TRBJ1-5
CASSQSFNQPQHF
>TRBV7-2|TRBJ2-1
CASSLFVGGAVEQFF
>TRBV5-5|TRBJ1-1
CASSEDRGTEAFF
>TRBV6-5|TRBJ2-7
CASSYWIGGAYEQYF
>TRBV18|TRBJ2-2
CASSPTPTSGGNTGELFF
>TRBV7-2|TRBJ1-5
CASGPGDSNQPQHF
>TRBV19|TRBJ2-5
CASSMRLFETQYF
>TRBV7-8|TRBJ2-7
CASSPHGLDEQYF
>TRBV4-1|TRBJ2-6
CASSQERTSATVSGANVLTF
>TRBV28|TRBJ1-2
CASQIASNYGYTF
>TRBV5-1|TRBJ1-2
CASTPRWGLRNGYTF
>TRBV18|TRBJ2-5
CASSPPTSGGHETQYF
>TRBV28|TRBJ2-7
CASSRTGYEQYF
>TRBV24-1|TRBJ1-1
CATSDSGYTEAFF
>TRBV5-5|TRBJ1-3
CASRPSQGAGNTIYF
>TRBV10-2|TRBJ2-3
CASSEPVRTSGTDTQYF
>TRBV10-3|TRBJ1-2
CAISLSREGLHLGYTF
>TRBV7-3|TRBJ2-3
CASSPGTSGTDTQYF
>TRBV18|TRBJ2-7
CASSPGTGYEQYF
>TRBV5-1|TRBJ2-4
CASSLEGLAGGLAKNIQYF
>TRBV29-1|TRBJ2-7
CSVEARGGFSYEQYF
>TRBV5-1|TRBJ2-7
CASRTGYSYEQYF
>TRBV10-3|TRBJ2-7
CAISGLRGTYEQYF